What follows describes a single T cell receptor beta chain. The data originate from a study of shared clonotypes between healthy human individuals. This CDR3 has 15 residues. Germline V gene data show CDR1 as MNHNY and CDR2 as SVGAGI (reference sequence). V lost 9 bases, J lost 2 bases, and 8 bases stayed unmatched. Clones were read by immunoSEQ multiplex PCR, and TCRdb kept only the in-frame ones, dropping some. The sample includes a few hundred thousand clones, 70% to 85% seen only once; the top ten take approximately 12%. The V gene is TRBV6-6, the J gene TRBJ2-3, with 10 bases that match TRBD2. Sequencing was done on a sample of PBMCs. The origin of this receptor is a middle-aged woman in good health. Some clones in this sample may be carry-over from other donors' samples. Here the CDR3 reads CASSPGLAFTDTQYF. CDR3 in DNA: TGTGCCAGTTCCCCGGGACTAGCGTTCACAGATACGCAGTATTTT.